This T cell receptor (beta chain) was sequenced in a study of CD8+ T cells in alopecia areata (dated by TCRdb to the late 2010s). For context, the study as a whole: The treated patients took part in an open-label pilot trial in which moderate-to-severe alopecia areata was treated with oral tofacitinib at 5 to 10 mg twice daily. Scalp clonality was compared among normal scalp (n=4), patchy alopecia areata scalp (n=8), and alopecia totalis/universalis scalp (n=8). In treated patients, disease severity was measured using the SALT score, which gives the percentage of scalp surface area affected. Human TCRbeta sequencing covered scalp tissue and sorted CD4+ and CD8+ peripheral blood T cells from patchy and totalis/universalis alopecia areata patients and healthy controls. In both human patients and the C3H/HeJ mouse model, the study applied high-throughput TCRbeta sequencing to look at T cell clonal expansion in alopecia areata. Biopsies were taken from tofacitinib-treated patients at baseline and again at 4 and 24 weeks into treatment, and several of those patients also had a later scalp biopsy. Patients received tofacitinib for 6 to 18 months and were then followed off drug for 6 months to check for delayed response and recurrence. The RNA source kit depended on sample type: the PAXgene miRNA kit for fixed scalp, the miRNeasy kit for PBMCs, and the RNeasy kit for mouse skin. immunoSEQ multiplex PCR using 35 Vbeta forward primers and 13 Jbeta reverse primers was used to amplify TCRbeta CDR3 regions. General findings and caveats noted by the study authors: Unlike mouse skin, which is dominated by gammadelta T cells, normal human skin has resident alphabeta T cells that are also sequenced, and this complicates analysis of the scalp TCR repertoire. Because the treated cohort was small and had only one nonresponder, larger studies are needed to examine links between baseline CD8+ expansion and response. Compared with mice, TCR sequences shared between patients were less clear, possibly partly because of HLA diversity across the patient population. Tofacitinib significantly decreased scalp clonality and the number of expanded CD8+ clones among the top 100 scalp clones. Many expanded lesional clones persisted in scalp and blood during tofacitinib treatment, which may partly explain relapse after stopping treatment. Compared with normal scalp, lesional scalp had higher clonality and more expanded CD8+ clones, particularly in alopecia totalis/universalis, a pattern that suggests antigenic drive.

Counted from cysteine to phenylalanine, this CDR3 has 15 amino acids. The retained sequence is limited to the CDR3, 45 bases, with the frame set at the first base. The germline ends are 12 bases apart after V is trimmed by 3 bases and J by 4 bases. In the germline V gene, CDR1 corresponds to MGHDK and CDR2 to SYGVNS. The library was generated by the immunoSEQ multiplex PCR assay. To provide template for TCR sequencing, every sample had RNA extracted and reverse transcribed into cDNA. SuperScript III was used to make first-strand cDNA, primed with a 2:1 mix of oligo-dT and random hexamers. A synthetic immune receptor repertoire was used to measure amplification bias, and any remaining bias was corrected computationally. The original pipeline was this. After raw reads were preprocessed to remove errors, the CDR3 was defined following IMGT conventions as running from the conserved cysteine to phenylalanine. Clonality was calculated as 1 minus Shannon entropy normalized by log2 of the number of productive unique TCRs. Whether scalp clones were CD4 or CD8 was inferred by matching scalp TCRbeta sequences against CD4 and CD8 repertoires sorted from blood. Held by TCRdb, this immuneACCESS table contains in-frame sequences only and omits some clones. Under half of the omission traces to an unresolved V gene where checked; the cause of the rest is unknown. The V and J calls and the clone size are those of that table, but D and trimming were determined from the DNA. The sample contains 90,000 to 150,000 clones, 53% of them found a single time. 0.46% of the sample lies in the top ten.

On this clone itself: Its antigen specificity is not known. Base qualities are not at hand, and no much larger clone is one base apart.

According to the study, the label for this sample's time point signals: around 29 days on oral tofacitinib. Interpreted using the paper, the treatment or condition label stands for: oral pan-JAK inhibitor, 5-10 mg twice daily. Lesional scalp punch biopsies and peripheral blood were collected from alopecia areata patients. PBMCs were isolated by density centrifugation and stained for CD3, CD4 and CD8, after which CD4+ and CD8+ T cells were sorted on a FACSAria. Sequences were derived from CD4+ T cells sorted from blood, sampled at week 4, from a patient treated with tofacitinib. This clonotype was obtained from a human donor with alopecia areata. The rearrangement joined TRBV25-1 to TRBJ2-2; the D call could be TRBD1 or TRBD2, with each sharing 5 bases. The CDR3 protein: CASSDLPGTTGELFF. The DNA sequence follows: TGTGCCAGCAGTGATCTGCCAGGGACCACCGGGGAGCTGTTTTTT.